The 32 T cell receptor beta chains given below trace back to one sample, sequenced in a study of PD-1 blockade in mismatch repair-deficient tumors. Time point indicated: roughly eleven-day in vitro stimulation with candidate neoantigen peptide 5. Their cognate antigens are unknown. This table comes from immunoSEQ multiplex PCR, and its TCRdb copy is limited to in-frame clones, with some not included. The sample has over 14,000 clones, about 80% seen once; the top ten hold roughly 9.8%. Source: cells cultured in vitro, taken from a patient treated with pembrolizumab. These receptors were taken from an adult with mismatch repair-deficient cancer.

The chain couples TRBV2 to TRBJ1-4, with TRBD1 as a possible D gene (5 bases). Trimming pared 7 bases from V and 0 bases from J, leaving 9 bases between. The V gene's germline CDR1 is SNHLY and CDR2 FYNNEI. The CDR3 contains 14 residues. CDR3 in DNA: TGTGCCAGCACTGCAGGGTCAACTAATGAAAAACTGTTTTTT. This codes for CASTAGSTNEKLFF.

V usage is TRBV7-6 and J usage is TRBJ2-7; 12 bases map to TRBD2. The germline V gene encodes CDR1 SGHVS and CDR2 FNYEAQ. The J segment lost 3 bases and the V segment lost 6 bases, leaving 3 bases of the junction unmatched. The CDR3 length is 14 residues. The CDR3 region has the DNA TGTGCCAGCAGGCCTAGCGGGGGGGACTACGAGCAGTACTTC. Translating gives CASRPSGGDYEQYF.

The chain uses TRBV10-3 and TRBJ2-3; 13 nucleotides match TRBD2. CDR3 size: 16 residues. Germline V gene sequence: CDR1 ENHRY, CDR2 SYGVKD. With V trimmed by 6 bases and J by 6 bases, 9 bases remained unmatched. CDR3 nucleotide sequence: TGTGCCATCAGCGCCGGGACTAGCGGGATTGGGGATACGCAGTATTTT. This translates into CAISAGTSGIGDTQYF.

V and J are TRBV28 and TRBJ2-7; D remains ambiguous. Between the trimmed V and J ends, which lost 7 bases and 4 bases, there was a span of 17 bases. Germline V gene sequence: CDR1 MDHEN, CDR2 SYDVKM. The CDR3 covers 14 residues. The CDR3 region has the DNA TGTGCCAGCACCCCGAGGACGGCCTATTACGAGCAGTACTTC. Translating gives CASTPRTAYYEQYF.

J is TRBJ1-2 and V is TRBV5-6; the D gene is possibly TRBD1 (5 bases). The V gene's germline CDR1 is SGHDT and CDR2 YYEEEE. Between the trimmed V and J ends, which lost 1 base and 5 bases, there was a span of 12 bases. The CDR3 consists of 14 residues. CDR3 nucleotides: TGTGCCAGCAGCTTGTCCCAGGGCGGGTATGGCTACACCTTC. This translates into CASSLSQGGYGYTF.

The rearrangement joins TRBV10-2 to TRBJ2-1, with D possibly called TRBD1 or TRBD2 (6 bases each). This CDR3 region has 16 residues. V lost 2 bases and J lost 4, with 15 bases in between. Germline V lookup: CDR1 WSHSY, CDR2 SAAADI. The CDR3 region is CASSEKRGVGYNEQFF. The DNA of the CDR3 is TGCGCCAGCAGTGAGAAGAGGGGGGTGGGTTACAATGAGCAGTTCTTC.

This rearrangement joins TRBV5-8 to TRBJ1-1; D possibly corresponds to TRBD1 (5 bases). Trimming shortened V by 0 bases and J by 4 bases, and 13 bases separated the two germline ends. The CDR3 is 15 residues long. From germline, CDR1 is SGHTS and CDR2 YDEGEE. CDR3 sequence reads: CASSLEEGLGTEAFF. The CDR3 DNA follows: TGTGCCAGCAGCTTGGAGGAGGGGTTGGGCACTGAAGCTTTCTTT.

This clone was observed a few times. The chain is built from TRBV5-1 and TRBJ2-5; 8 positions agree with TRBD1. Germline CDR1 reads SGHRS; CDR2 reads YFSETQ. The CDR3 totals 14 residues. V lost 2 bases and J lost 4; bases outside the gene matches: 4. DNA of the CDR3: TGCGCCAGCAGCTTAACAGGGGGAGGAGAGACCCAGTACTTC. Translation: CASSLTGGGETQYF.

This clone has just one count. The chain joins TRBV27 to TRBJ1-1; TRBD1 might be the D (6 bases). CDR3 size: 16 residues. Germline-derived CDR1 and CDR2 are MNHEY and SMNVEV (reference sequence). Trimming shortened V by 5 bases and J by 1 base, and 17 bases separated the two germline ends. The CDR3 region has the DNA TGTGCCAGCAGTCCGCTGGACAGCCCATGGAACACTGAAGCTTTCTTT. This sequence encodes CASSPLDSPWNTEAFF.

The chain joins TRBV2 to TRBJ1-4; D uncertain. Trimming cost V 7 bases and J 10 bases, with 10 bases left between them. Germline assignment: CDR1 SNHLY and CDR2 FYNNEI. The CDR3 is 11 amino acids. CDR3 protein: CASKAVAKLFF. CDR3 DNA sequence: TGTGCCAGCAAGGCCGTTGCAAAACTGTTTTTT.

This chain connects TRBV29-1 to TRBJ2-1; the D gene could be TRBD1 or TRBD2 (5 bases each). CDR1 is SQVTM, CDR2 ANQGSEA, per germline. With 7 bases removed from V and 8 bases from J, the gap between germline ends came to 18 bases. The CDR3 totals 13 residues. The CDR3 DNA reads TGCAGCGGGTGGGACCAGCCCAGGGATGAGCAGTTCTTC. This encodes CSGWDQPRDEQFF.

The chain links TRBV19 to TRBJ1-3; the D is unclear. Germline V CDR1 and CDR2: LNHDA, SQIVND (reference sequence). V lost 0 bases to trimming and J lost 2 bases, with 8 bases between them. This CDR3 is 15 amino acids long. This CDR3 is CASSIDWTAGNTIYF. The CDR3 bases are TGTGCCAGTAGTATAGATTGGACGGCTGGAAACACCATATATTTT. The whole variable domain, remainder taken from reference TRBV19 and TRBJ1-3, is DGGITQSPKYLFRKEGQNVTLSCEQNLNHDAMYWYRQDPGQGLRLIYYSQIVNDFQKGDIAEGYSVSREKKESFPLTVTSAQKNPTAFYLCASSIDWTAGNTIYFGEGSWLTVV.

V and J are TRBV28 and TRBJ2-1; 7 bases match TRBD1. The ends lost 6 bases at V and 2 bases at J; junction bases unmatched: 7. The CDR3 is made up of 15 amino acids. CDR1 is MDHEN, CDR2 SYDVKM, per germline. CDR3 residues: CASRLQGLAYNEQFF. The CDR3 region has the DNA TGTGCCAGCAGGTTACAGGGGTTGGCCTACAATGAGCAGTTCTTC.

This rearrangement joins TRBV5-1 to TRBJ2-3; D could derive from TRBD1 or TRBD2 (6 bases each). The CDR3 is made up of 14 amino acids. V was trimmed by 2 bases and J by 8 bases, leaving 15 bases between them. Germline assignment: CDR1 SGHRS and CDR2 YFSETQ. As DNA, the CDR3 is TGCGCCAGCAGCTTACAGGGAGGTCCCGCTACGCAGTATTTT. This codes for CASSLQGGPATQYF.

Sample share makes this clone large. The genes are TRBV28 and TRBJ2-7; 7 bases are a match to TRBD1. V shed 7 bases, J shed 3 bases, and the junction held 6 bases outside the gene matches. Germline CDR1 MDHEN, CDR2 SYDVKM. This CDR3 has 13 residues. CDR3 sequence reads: CASKVTGRYEQYF. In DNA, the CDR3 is TGTGCCAGCAAAGTGACAGGGCGCTACGAGCAGTACTTC.

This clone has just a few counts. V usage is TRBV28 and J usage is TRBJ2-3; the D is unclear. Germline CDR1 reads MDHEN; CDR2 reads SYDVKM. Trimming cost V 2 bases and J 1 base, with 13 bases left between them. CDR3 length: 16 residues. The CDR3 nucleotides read TGTGCCAGCAGTTTAATACGCGGAACAGGCACAGATACGCAGTATTTT. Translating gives CASSLIRGTGTDTQYF.

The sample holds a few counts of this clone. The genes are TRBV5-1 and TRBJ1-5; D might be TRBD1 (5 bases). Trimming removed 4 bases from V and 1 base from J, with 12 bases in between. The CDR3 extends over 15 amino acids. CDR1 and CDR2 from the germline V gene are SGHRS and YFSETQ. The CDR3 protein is CASSPGRGSNQPQHF. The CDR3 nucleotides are TGCGCCAGCAGCCCCGGACGGGGGAGCAATCAGCCCCAGCATTTT.

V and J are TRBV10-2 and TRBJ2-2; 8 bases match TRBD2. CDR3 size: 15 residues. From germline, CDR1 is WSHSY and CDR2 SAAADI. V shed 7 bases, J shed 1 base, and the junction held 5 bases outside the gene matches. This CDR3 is CASTVAGLNTGELFF. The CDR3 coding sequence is TGCGCCAGCACTGTAGCGGGGCTGAACACCGGGGAGCTGTTTTTT.

As DNA, the CDR3 is TGTGCCAGCAGTTTAGTGGCGGGAGGGTCTAACTATGGCTACACCTTC. Amino acid sequence: CASSLVAGGSNYGYTF. This chain connects TRBV28 to TRBJ1-2; unclear D gene. The CDR3 is 16 residues long. The V end lost 2 bases, the J end lost 0 bases, and 13 bases lay between the germline ends. Germline CDR1 MDHEN, CDR2 SYDVKM.

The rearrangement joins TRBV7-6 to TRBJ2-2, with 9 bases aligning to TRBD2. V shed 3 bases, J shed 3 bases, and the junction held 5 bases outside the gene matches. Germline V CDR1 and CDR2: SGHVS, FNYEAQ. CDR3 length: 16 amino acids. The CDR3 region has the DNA TGTGCCAGCAGCTTGGGTAGCGGGAGCTACACCGGGGAGCTGTTTTTT. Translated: CASSLGSGSYTGELFF.

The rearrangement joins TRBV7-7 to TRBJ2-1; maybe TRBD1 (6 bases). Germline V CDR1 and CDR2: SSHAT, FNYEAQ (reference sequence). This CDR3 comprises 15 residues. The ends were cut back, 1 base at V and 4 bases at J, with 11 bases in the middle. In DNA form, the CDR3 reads TGTGCCAGCAGCTTAGAGCAGGGGTCGTACAATGAGCAGTTCTTC. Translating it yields CASSLEQGSYNEQFF.

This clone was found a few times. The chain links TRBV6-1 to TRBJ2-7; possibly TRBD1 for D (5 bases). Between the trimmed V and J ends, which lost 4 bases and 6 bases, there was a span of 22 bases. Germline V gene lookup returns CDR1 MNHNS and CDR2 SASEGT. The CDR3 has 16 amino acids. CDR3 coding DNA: TGTGCCAGCAGTGCGATACAGGCATCCCCCTTAAGCGAGCAGTACTTC. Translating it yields CASSAIQASPLSEQYF.

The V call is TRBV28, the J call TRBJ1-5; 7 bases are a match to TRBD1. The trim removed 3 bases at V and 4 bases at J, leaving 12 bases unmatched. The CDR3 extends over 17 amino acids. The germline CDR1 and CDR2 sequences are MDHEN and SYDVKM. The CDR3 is CASSFSTQGDRNQPQHF. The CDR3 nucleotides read TGTGCCAGCAGTTTTAGTACCCAGGGGGATAGGAATCAGCCCCAGCATTTT.

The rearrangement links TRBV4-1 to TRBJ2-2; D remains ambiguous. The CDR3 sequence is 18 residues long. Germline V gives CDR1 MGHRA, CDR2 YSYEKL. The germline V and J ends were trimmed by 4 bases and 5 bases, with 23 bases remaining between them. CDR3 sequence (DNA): TGCGCCAGCAGCCGCCGGGCCGATAATAATCCGTGGACCGGGGAGCTGTTTTTT. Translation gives CASSRRADNNPWTGELFF.

CDR3 sequence reads: CAWSVGGGEAFF. For the CDR3, the DNA is TGTGCCTGGAGTGTAGGGGGCGGTGAAGCTTTCTTT. V and J are TRBV30 and TRBJ1-1; 7 nucleotides line up with TRBD1. The germline V gene has CDR1 GTSNPN and CDR2 SVGIG (reference sequence). The CDR3 totals 12 residues. Trimming took 0 bases from V and 7 from J; bases not matched to a gene: 2.

CDR3 residues: CASSSPLAGDSTDTQYF. The CDR3 coding sequence is TGTGCCAGCAGTTCCCCTCTAGCGGGCGATAGCACAGATACGCAGTATTTT. The V gene is TRBV27, the J gene TRBJ2-3; 8 bases match TRBD2. J was trimmed by 0 bases and V by 4 bases; bases with no gene match: 9. The CDR3 runs 17 residues. Germline values: CDR1 MNHEY, CDR2 SMNVEV (reference sequence).

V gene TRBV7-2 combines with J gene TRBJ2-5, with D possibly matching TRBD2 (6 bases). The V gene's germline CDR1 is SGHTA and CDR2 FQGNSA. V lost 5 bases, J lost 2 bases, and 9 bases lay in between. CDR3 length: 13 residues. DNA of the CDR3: TGTGCCAGCAGCCGGGACTTACAAGAGACCCAGTACTTC. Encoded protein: CASSRDLQETQYF.

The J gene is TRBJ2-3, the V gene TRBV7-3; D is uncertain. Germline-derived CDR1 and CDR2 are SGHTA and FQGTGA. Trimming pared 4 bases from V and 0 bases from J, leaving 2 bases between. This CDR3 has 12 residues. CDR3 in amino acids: CASSSSTDTQYF. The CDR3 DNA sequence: TGTGCCAGCAGCTCGAGCACAGATACGCAGTATTTT. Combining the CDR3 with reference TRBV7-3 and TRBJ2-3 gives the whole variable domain GAGVSQTPSNKVTEKGKYVELRCDPISGHTALYWYRQSLGQGPEFLIYFQGTGAADDSGLPNDRFFAVRPEGSVSTLKIQRTERGDSAVYLCASSSSTDTQYFGPGTRLTVL.

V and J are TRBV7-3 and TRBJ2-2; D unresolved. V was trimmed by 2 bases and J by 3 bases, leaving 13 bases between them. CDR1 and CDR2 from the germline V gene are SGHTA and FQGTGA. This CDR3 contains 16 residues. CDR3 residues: CASSLDLGWDTGELFF. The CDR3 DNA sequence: TGTGCCAGCAGCTTAGATTTGGGATGGGACACCGGGGAGCTGTTTTTT.

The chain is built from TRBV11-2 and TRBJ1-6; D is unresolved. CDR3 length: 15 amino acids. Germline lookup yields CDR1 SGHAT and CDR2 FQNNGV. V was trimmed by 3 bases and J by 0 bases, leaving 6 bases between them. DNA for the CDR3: TGTGCCAGCAGCTTCTGGAGCTCCTATAATTCACCCCTCCACTTT. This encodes CASSFWSSYNSPLHF.

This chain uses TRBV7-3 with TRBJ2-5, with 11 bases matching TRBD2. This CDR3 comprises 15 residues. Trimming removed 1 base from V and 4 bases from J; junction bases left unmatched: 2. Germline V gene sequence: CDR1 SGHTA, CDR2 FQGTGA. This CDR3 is CASSLIAGGLETQYF. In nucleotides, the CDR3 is TGTGCCAGCAGCTTAATAGCGGGAGGGTTAGAGACCCAGTACTTC.

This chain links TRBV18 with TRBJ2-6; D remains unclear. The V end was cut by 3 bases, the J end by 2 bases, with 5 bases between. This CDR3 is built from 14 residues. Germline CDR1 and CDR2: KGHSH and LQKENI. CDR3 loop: CASSPDAGANVLTF. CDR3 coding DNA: TGTGCCAGCTCACCCGACGCTGGGGCCAACGTCCTGACTTTC.